The entry below describes one T cell receptor beta chain. This specimen comes from a study of blood T cell repertoires in COVID-19. Overall study context: COVID-19 samples collected from the United States, Italy and Spain covered acute and convalescent phases.

Germline V lookup: CDR1 KGHSH, CDR2 LQKENI. The trim removed 3 bases at V and 1 base at J, leaving 3 bases unmatched. The CDR3 spans 16 residues. Assay: immunoSEQ multiplex PCR; the TCRdb copy retains only in-frame clones and omits some. The sample consists of about 230,000 clones, roughly 91% of them appearing once. The rearrangement uses TRBV18 and TRBJ2-2, with 9 positions matching TRBD2. The sample consisted of PBMCs or T cells enriched from blood (not recorded which). The source of this sequence is a woman aged 25 to 39 with acute COVID-19. In DNA form, the CDR3 reads TGTGCCAGCTCACCGTCAGCGGGGGGGAACACCGGGGAGCTGTTTTTT. As protein: CASSPSAGGNTGELFF.